Listed here are 10 T cell receptor beta chains from one sample, sequenced in a study of T cells in Graves' hyperthyroidism and ophthalmopathy. There were TCR beta CDR3 regions amplified from RNA transcripts. During a first-round RT-PCR of the TCR CDR3, the HTBI primer set was used. Each CDR3 protein gets one entry after TCRdb re-called the multiplex PCR reads with MiXCR. The top ten clones hold roughly 26% of a sample with about 24,000 distinct CDR3 sequences, under 55% of them seen once. The sample was blood. All receptors come from a middle-aged woman with Graves' hyperthyroidism that later progressed to Graves' ophthalmopathy.

As to this clonotype: Likely a read error: the CDR3 ends without its conserved phenylalanine or tryptophan. V gene TRBV5-1 combines with J gene TRBJ2-3; D possibly corresponds to TRBD2 (6 bases). The CDR3 consists of 17 residues. Trimming stripped 1 base from V and 2 bases from J, with 17 bases between. Germline CDR1 SGHRS, CDR2 YFSETQ. In DNA form, the CDR3 reads TGCGCCAGCAGCTTGAGGTGGACGGGGGATAACACAGATACGCAGTATTCT. Protein product: CASSLRWTGDNTDTQYS.

By its share, this clonotype is medium-sized. The chain carries TRBV9 and TRBJ2-1, with no clear D. The CDR3 covers 14 residues. The germline V gene has CDR1 SGDLS and CDR2 YYNGEE. V shed 2 bases and J shed 5 bases, with 11 bases lying between them. The CDR3 DNA reads TGTGCCAGCAGCGTTGGTGGGGAAAACAATGAGCAGTTCTTC. Protein sequence: CASSVGGENNEQFF.

This clonotype was seen a few times. This chain uses TRBV20-1 with TRBJ1-1, with a possible D match to TRBD1 (6 bases). Germline CDR1 DFQATT, CDR2 SNEGSKA (reference sequence). Trimming cost V 3 bases and J 7 bases, with 21 bases left between them. The CDR3 covers 15 residues. CDR3 coding DNA: TGCAGTGCTAGGTTGGCCGGGGGCCTCGAGGATGAAGCTTTCTTT. This encodes CSARLAGGLEDEAFF.

A note on this clonotype: This may be a read error, as it is one base from a much larger clone. The J gene is TRBJ2-7, the V gene TRBV18; no definite D call. Looked up from germline, CDR1 is KGHSH and CDR2 is LQKENI. CDR3 size: 12 residues. The CDR3 DNA reads TGTCCCAGCTCCTTAGACAAGTACGAGCAGTACTTC. As protein: CPSSLDKYEQYF.

The rearrangement links TRBV27 to TRBJ2-6; D gene uncertain. Trimming shortened V by 6 bases and J by 3 bases, and 12 bases separated the two germline ends. The germline V gene encodes CDR1 MNHEY and CDR2 SMNVEV (reference sequence). This CDR3 is 15 amino acids long. CDR3 DNA sequence: TGTGCCAGCAGGGCGGATCTCAGTGGGGCCAACGTCCTGACTTTC. Its translation is CASRADLSGANVLTF.

This clonotype has only a few counts. The chain has TRBV2 and TRBJ1-5; D is uncertain. CDR1 SNHLY and CDR2 FYNNEI come from the germline V gene. The V end was cut by 3 bases, the J end by 7 bases, with 7 bases between. This CDR3 has 12 amino acids. CDR3 DNA: TGTGCCAGCAGTGATGACCGGCAGCCCCAGCATTTT. It encodes CASSDDRQPQHF.

The V gene is TRBV20-1, the J gene TRBJ1-5; 7 nucleotides agree with TRBD1. The CDR3 totals 14 residues. V trimming: 2 bases; J trimming: 2 bases; junction bases outside the gene matches: 3. In germline, CDR1 is DFQATT, CDR2 SNEGSKA (reference sequence). As DNA, the CDR3 is TGCAGTGCTAGAACTGGACAGGGCAATCAGCCCCAGCATTTT. It yields the protein CSARTGQGNQPQHF.

This clonotype was seen only a few times. The chain combines TRBV19 with TRBJ1-2, with D possibly being TRBD1 (5 bases). The CDR3 spans 14 residues. Trimming pared 1 base from V and 8 bases from J, leaving 14 bases between. The germline V gene has CDR1 LNHDA and CDR2 SQIVND (reference sequence). CDR3 amino acids: CASSIAAGLKGYTF. DNA for the CDR3: TGTGCCAGTAGTATAGCAGCAGGGCTGAAGGGCTACACCTTC.

This clonotype has at least ten counts. The chain combines TRBV5-4 with TRBJ2-3; 7 nucleotides match TRBD2. The CDR3 is 16 amino acids. CDR1 is SGHNT, CDR2 YYREEE, per germline (reference sequence). The junction had 7 bases not matched to a gene; V was cut back by 1 base and J by 2 bases. CDR3: CASSLPSGGFTDTQYF. The CDR3 nucleotides read TGTGCCAGCAGCTTGCCTAGCGGAGGCTTCACAGATACGCAGTATTTT.

To note about this clonotype: One end of the junction varies from germline; a read error may be responsible. The gene calls are TRBV29-1 and TRBJ1-2, with D perhaps TRBD1 (5 bases). The CDR3 loop spans 13 amino acids. Germline assignment: CDR1 SQVTM and CDR2 ANQGSEA. The CDR3 DNA sequence: TGCGGCGTTGAAACGACAGACTACTATGGCTACACCTTC. Translation: CGVETTDYYGYTF.